The 18 T cell receptor beta chains in this list originate from one sample, sequenced in a study of T-cell reconstitution after alpha-beta-depleted transplantation in children. Library preparation (for TCRbeta) was performed with unique molecular identifiers. TCRdb fed the PCR reads into MiXCR, producing one record per CDR3 protein. The sample records around 200,000 distinct CDR3 sequences, around 10% being singletons. This specimen was PBMCs from the stem cell graft donor, taken from the stem cell graft. These TCRs come from a human donor who donated a stem cell graft to a child with acute lymphoblastic leukemia.

This clonotype was recorded a few times. The V call is TRBV19, the J call TRBJ2-2, with no clear D. Trimming stripped 3 bases from V and 0 bases from J, with 14 bases between. The CDR3 is made up of 17 amino acids. Germline V gives CDR1 LNHDA, CDR2 SQIVND (reference sequence). The CDR3 nucleotides read TGTGCCAGTAGTATTTCGCTGGGCGCATCGAACACCGGGGAGCTGTTTTTT. As protein: CASSISLGASNTGELFF.

The table lists this clonotype with a few counts. The rearrangement joins TRBV4-2 to TRBJ1-2; D is ambiguous. CDR3 length equals 15 residues. Germline assignment: CDR1 LGHNA and CDR2 YNFKEQ. Trimming cost V 1 base and J 6 bases, with 15 bases left between them. CDR3 loop: CASSQAHRSVDGYTF. CDR3 sequence (DNA): TGTGCCAGCAGCCAAGCTCATCGCAGTGTCGATGGCTACACCTTC.

The chain couples TRBV19 to TRBJ2-2; 9 nucleotides match TRBD2. Germline loops: CDR1 LNHDA, CDR2 SQIVND (reference sequence). With V trimmed by 3 bases and J by 6 bases, 5 bases remained unmatched. The CDR3 is 15 residues long. In DNA, the CDR3 is TGTGCCAGTAGTATTAACAGCGGGGGGTCCGGGGAGCTGTTTTTT. This sequence encodes CASSINSGGSGELFF.

This clonotype was detected ten times or more. The genes are TRBV12-5 and TRBJ2-2; unclear D gene. Trimming pared 1 base from V and 5 bases from J, leaving 5 bases between. Germline CDR1 and CDR2: LGHNT and FRNRAP. CDR3 size: 13 residues. CDR3 coding DNA: TGTGCTAGTGGTTTGGGTGTAACCGGGGAGCTGTTTTTT. Amino acids: CASGLGVTGELFF.

V usage is TRBV27 and J usage is TRBJ2-2; no firm D call. V lost 1 base to trimming and J lost 5 bases, with 11 bases between them. This CDR3 is 15 amino acids long. Germline CDR1 MNHEY, CDR2 SMNVEV (reference sequence). This chain's CDR3 is CASSLFGRMTGELFF. DNA for the CDR3: TGTGCCAGCAGTTTATTTGGACGCATGACCGGGGAGCTGTTTTTT.

Only a few counts were recorded for this clonotype. J is TRBJ2-2 and V is TRBV5-1; D is uncertain. V lost 3 bases to trimming and J lost 1 base, with 10 bases between them. The V gene's germline CDR1 is SGHRS and CDR2 YFSETQ. The CDR3 is 15 amino acids. As DNA, the CDR3 is TGCGCCAGCAGCTGGATCCCACGGAACACCGGGGAGCTGTTTTTT. It is translated as CASSWIPRNTGELFF.

Points on this clonotype: Since a much larger clone is just one base distant, this may be a read error. The CDR3 DNA follows: TGTGCCAGCAGCCGCTTATCTATAGATACGCAGCATTTT. This gives the protein CASSRLSIDTQHF. The chain carries TRBV7-2 and TRBJ2-3; D is ambiguous. With the DNA end fitting TRBJ1-5 better, the J assignment may be wrong. Looked up from germline, CDR1 is SGHTA and CDR2 is FQGNSA. The CDR3 is 13 amino acids.

This clonotype was seen only a few times. The chain employs TRBV20-1 and TRBJ2-1; 9 bases align to TRBD2. The trim removed 3 bases at V and 2 bases at J, leaving 5 bases unmatched. The CDR3 extends over 15 amino acids. Germline CDR1 reads DFQATT; CDR2 reads SNEGSKA (reference sequence). The CDR3 nucleotides are TGCAGTGCTAGCAAGGGACTAGCCGCCTACAATGAGCAGTTCTTC. Translating gives CSASKGLAAYNEQFF.

This clonotype was seen many times. The J gene is TRBJ2-1, the V gene TRBV12-3 or TRBV12-4, with 12 bases aligning to TRBD2. Germline trimming cut 6 bases from V and 0 bases from J; bases unmatched to any gene: 12. CDR3 length: 19 amino acids. The CDR3: CASSPTSGGISLSYNEQFF. CDR3 in DNA: TGTGCCAGCAGCCCGACTAGCGGGGGAATATCCCTCTCCTACAATGAGCAGTTCTTC.

This clonotype was detected many times. This chain connects TRBV27 to TRBJ2-6; weak D call: TRBD2 (6 bases). Trimming shortened V by 8 bases and J by 3 bases, and 11 bases separated the two germline ends. The CDR3 covers 14 residues. Looked up from germline, CDR1 is MNHEY and CDR2 is SMNVEV (reference sequence). CDR3: CASGVRGGANVLTF. DNA of the CDR3: TGTGCCAGCGGAGTGCGGGGTGGGGCCAACGTCCTGACTTTC.

This sequence joins TRBV5-1 and TRBJ1-2, with 7 bases aligning to TRBD1. Trimming cost V 2 bases and J 4 bases; bases outside gene matches: 5. Per the germline V gene, CDR1 is SGHRS and CDR2 is YFSETQ. The CDR3 extends over 14 amino acids. CDR3 DNA sequence: TGCGCCAGCAGCTTAGAGACAGGGCTCTATGGCTACACCTTC. Translation gives CASSLETGLYGYTF.

The chain combines TRBV5-4 with TRBJ2-4; 8 positions match TRBD1. Germline loops: CDR1 SGHNT, CDR2 YYREEE (reference sequence). The CDR3 consists of 14 residues. V lost 4 bases and J lost 1; bases outside the gene matches: 1. The CDR3 region is CASSRTGAKNIQYF. The DNA of the CDR3 is TGTGCCAGCAGCAGGACAGGGGCCAAAAACATTCAGTACTTC.

J is TRBJ2-7 and V is TRBV11-2; D remains ambiguous. Germline-derived CDR1 and CDR2 are SGHAT and FQNNGV. The V end was cut by 2 bases, the J end by 0 bases, with 8 bases between. This CDR3 has 14 amino acids. CDR3 region: CASSLTQVSYEQYF. CDR3 DNA: TGTGCCAGCAGCTTAACCCAGGTCTCCTACGAGCAGTACTTC.

This clonotype was observed at least ten times. This chain connects TRBV20-1 to TRBJ2-1; TRBD2 aligns across 15 bases. The CDR3 sequence is 16 residues long. From germline, CDR1 is DFQATT and CDR2 SNEGSKA (reference sequence). Trimming removed 4 bases from V and 7 bases from J; junction bases left unmatched: 8. CDR3 amino acids: CSATRTSGGAENEQFF. Here the CDR3 DNA reads TGCAGTGCTACAAGGACTAGCGGGGGGGCAGAGAATGAGCAGTTCTTC.

The chain employs TRBV27 and TRBJ1-6, with a tentative D call TRBD1 (5 bases). Germline CDR1 is MNHEY and CDR2 is SMNVEV (reference sequence). The CDR3 contains 15 residues. V dropped 6 bases and J dropped 9 bases, with 18 bases sitting between them. This chain's CDR3 is CASSRSQGRSSPLHF. In DNA, the CDR3 is TGTGCCAGCAGCCGCAGTCAGGGTAGAAGTTCACCCCTCCACTTT.

This clonotype was detected many times. The chain links TRBV11-2 to TRBJ1-4; D uncertain. The CDR3 is made up of 13 amino acids. Germline V gene sequence: CDR1 SGHAT, CDR2 FQNNGV. Trimming shortened V by 3 bases and J by 4 bases, and 6 bases separated the two germline ends. The CDR3 region has the DNA TGTGCCAGCAGCTTTGCGGGTAATGAAAAACTGTTTTTT. Protein product: CASSFAGNEKLFF.

In its sample, this clonotype was seen many times. CDR3 region: CTTGDGYTF. DNA of the CDR3: TGTACAACAGGGGACGGCTACACCTTC. V gene TRBV6-2 or TRBV6-3 combines with J gene TRBJ1-2; 7 bases fit TRBD1. Germline CDR1 MNHEY, CDR2 SVGEGT. There are 9 residues in the CDR3.

This clonotype came up many times. V is TRBV5-4 and J is TRBJ2-2; D is uncertain. Germline V gene sequence: CDR1 SGHNT, CDR2 YYREEE (reference sequence). V lost 1 base and J 1 base, leaving 5 bases between the germline ends. The CDR3 loop spans 14 amino acids. The CDR3 loop is CASSLSGNTGELFF. In DNA, the CDR3 is TGTGCCAGCAGCTTGTCAGGGAACACCGGGGAGCTGTTTTTT.